This passage covers 6 T cell receptor beta chains from one sample sequenced in a study of T cell repertoires in cytomegalovirus infection. A single record per CDR3 protein comes from TCRdb applying MiXCR to the reads. The table lists roughly 180,000 distinct CDR3 sequences, roughly 20% of them singletons, with under 30% in the top ten. Their antigens are not known. The specimen comprised CD8+ T cells from cultured PBMCs, sampled from culture after CMV antigen stimulation. These TCRs come from a human donor in good health (CMV status not recorded). Some clones in this sample may be carry-over from other donors' samples.

The chain combines TRBV4-1 with TRBJ1-5, with TRBD1 matching over 7 bases. Germline values: CDR1 MGHRA, CDR2 YSYEKL. The V gene end was trimmed by 4 bases and the J gene end by 7 bases; junction bases not matched to a gene: 7. CDR3 length: 14 residues. CDR3 region: CASSPLTGVQPQHF. Here the CDR3 DNA reads TGCGCCAGCAGCCCCTTAACAGGGGTCCAGCCCCAGCATTTT.

The chain couples TRBV7-9 to TRBJ2-3, with 7 bases matching TRBD2. J was trimmed by 0 bases and V by 5 bases; bases with no gene match: 5. This CDR3 comprises 15 residues. Germline V lookup: CDR1 SEHNR, CDR2 FQNEAQ (reference sequence). CDR3 loop: CASSEAGSSTDTQYF. The CDR3 coding sequence is TGTGCCAGCAGCGAAGCGGGGTCTAGCACAGATACGCAGTATTTT.

The V and J genes are TRBV27 and TRBJ1-1; a possible D gene is TRBD1 (5 bases). Germline V CDR1 and CDR2: MNHEY, SMNVEV (reference sequence). The V end lost 2 bases, the J end lost 0 bases, and 13 bases lay between the germline ends. The CDR3 length is 16 residues. This chain's CDR3 is CASSLAAGPLNTEAFF. CDR3 DNA: TGTGCCAGCAGTTTAGCGGCAGGGCCCCTGAACACTGAAGCTTTCTTT.

This clonotype showed up many times. This chain joins TRBV7-2 and TRBJ1-5; 9 positions match TRBD1. Germline V gene data show CDR1 as SGHTA and CDR2 as FQGNSA. J gave up 0 bases and V 5 bases, and 5 bases lay outside the gene matches. CDR3 size: 16 residues. The CDR3 DNA reads as TGTGCCAGCAGCCCAGGGACAGGGCATAGCAATCAGCCCCAGCATTTT. This translates into CASSPGTGHSNQPQHF.

The chain is built from TRBV4-3 and TRBJ2-5; no clear D. Trimming pared 4 bases from V and 5 bases from J, leaving 17 bases between. This CDR3 spans 15 amino acids. Germline lookup yields CDR1 LGHNA and CDR2 YSLEER. CDR3 sequence reads: CASSPVRWAAETQYF. In DNA form, the CDR3 reads TGCGCCAGCAGCCCAGTGCGGTGGGCTGCGGAGACCCAGTACTTC.

In its sample, this clonotype was seen a few times. The chain employs TRBV2 and TRBJ2-5; TRBD2 matches 11 bases. The length of the CDR3 is 17 residues. V lost 8 bases and J lost 4; bases outside the gene matches: 15. Germline values: CDR1 SNHLY, CDR2 FYNNEI. The CDR3 nucleotides are TGTGCCAGCCGGGAAGGGACTAGCGGAATTTGGTTAGAGACCCAGTACTTC. This gives the protein CASREGTSGIWLETQYF.